Listed below are T cell receptor beta chains from one sample, sequenced in a study of control samples from healthy donors and cancer patients. Assay used: immunoSEQ multiplex PCR; TCRdb lists only in-frame clones, some missing. The sample carries tens of thousands of clones, about 92% recorded once. Input material: PBMCs. Source of these receptors: a man in his forties with colorectal cancer. The CDR3 runs from the conserved cysteine through the conserved F or W. D genes are given only for firm matches. Clone size is given for some rows only: seen once, a few or many times, or a class if the clone is expanded.

j_gene,v_gene,d_gene,abundance,CDR3aa,CDR3nt
TRBJ2-2,TRBV5-4,TRBD1,.,CASSQTGKGTGELFF,TGTGCCAGCAGCCAGACAGGGAAGGGCACCGGGGAGCTGTTTTTT
TRBJ2-2,TRBV11-2,.,once,CASSRLGLNTGELFF,TGTGCCAGCAGCCGGCTGGGACTTAACACCGGGGAGCTGTTTTTT
TRBJ2-5,TRBV13,TRBD2,once,CASSYSGETQYF,TGTGCCAGCAGCTATAGCGGGGAGACCCAGTACTTC
TRBJ2-7,TRBV5-1,.,.,CASSLGGIEQYF,TGCGCCAGCAGCTTGGGCGGAATCGAGCAGTACTTC
TRBJ2-3,TRBV19,.,.,CASSIEGRGASTDTQYF,TGTGCCAGTAGTATAGAGGGTAGGGGAGCAAGCACAGATACGCAGTATTTT
TRBJ2-2,TRBV7-8,.,few,CASSQGLSGELFF,TGTGCCAGCTCCCAGGGTTTGTCCGGGGAGCTGTTTTTT
TRBJ1-1,TRBV3-1/TRBV3-2,.,.,CASSQVEATEAFF,TGTGCCAGCAGCCAAGTCGAAGCCACTGAAGCTTTCTTT
TRBJ1-5,TRBV5-1,.,few,CASSLEGGNQPQHF,TGCGCCAGCAGCTTGGAGGGCGGGAATCAGCCCCAGCATTTT
TRBJ1-4,TRBV7-9,TRBD1,.,CASSLAGGGEKLFF,TGTGCCAGCAGCTTAGCAGGGGGCGGTGAAAAACTGTTTTTT
TRBJ2-7,TRBV4-2,TRBD1,.,CASSQDRGTGGVGTYEQYF,TGTGCCAGCAGCCAAGATCGAGGGACAGGGGGAGTGGGAACCTACGAGCAGTACTTC
TRBJ1-1,TRBV7-8,.,.,CASSLDSGVTEAFF,TGTGCCAGCAGCTTAGATTCAGGGGTCACTGAAGCTTTCTTT
TRBJ1-1,TRBV29-1,.,.,CSVEDRGTLTTEAFF,TGCAGCGTTGAAGATCGGGGCACCTTGACCACTGAAGCTTTCTTT
TRBJ2-3,TRBV27,TRBD2,.,CASSLETSLAGGADTQYF,TGTGCCAGCAGTTTAGAAACCTCTCTAGCGGGGGGCGCAGATACGCAGTATTTT
TRBJ1-2,TRBV5-6,.,.,CASSDLIRGGYTF,TGTGCCAGCAGCGATTTAATAAGGGGTGGCTACACCTTC
TRBJ2-3,TRBV5-4,.,.,CASSTTGSDTQYF,TGTGCCAGCAGCACTACCGGGAGCGATACGCAGTATTTT
TRBJ1-2,TRBV29-1,.,.,CSGGGNLDNYGYTF,TGCAGCGGAGGAGGGAACTTGGATAACTATGGCTACACCTTC
TRBJ1-5,TRBV27,TRBD1,once,CASSFGTGNQPQHF,TGTGCCAGCAGTTTCGGGACAGGGAATCAGCCCCAGCATTTT
TRBJ1-2,TRBV18,TRBD1,.,CASSPLPPGTGGYTF,TGTGCCAGCTCACCACTCCCCCCGGGGACAGGGGGCTACACCTTC
TRBJ2-5,TRBV30,.,few,CAWSPGTQRSRETQYF,TGTGCCTGGAGCCCCGGGACACAACGCAGCCGGGAGACCCAGTACTTC
TRBJ1-1,TRBV19,TRBD1,.,CASSGLIDRGTEAFF,TGTGCCAGTTCTGGACTTATCGACAGGGGCACTGAAGCTTTCTTT
TRBJ2-3,TRBV3-1/TRBV3-2,.,.,CASSQDIRPDTQYF,TGTGCCAGCAGCCAAGATATCCGGCCAGATACGCAGTATTTT
TRBJ1-5,TRBV18,.,.,CASSQDGNSNQPQHF,TGTGCCAGCTCACAAGACGGAAATAGCAATCAGCCCCAGCATTTT
TRBJ1-4,TRBV27,.,once,CASSYSGGRTTLFF,TGTGCCAGCAGTTACTCGGGGGGACGGACGACGTTGTTTTTT
TRBJ2-3,TRBV21-1,.,.,CASSKVGTSGGQRTDTQYF,TGTGCCAGCAGCAAAGTAGGGACTAGCGGGGGACAACGCACAGATACGCAGTATTTT
TRBJ1-2,TRBV5-4,TRBD1,.,CASSREGAPYGYTF,TGTGCCAGCAGCCGGGAGGGGGCGCCCTATGGCTACACCTTC
TRBJ2-7,TRBV19,.,.,CASSVQGATYEQYF,TGTGCCAGTAGTGTACAGGGAGCTACCTACGAGCAGTACTTC
TRBJ1-1,TRBV11-3,.,.,CASSPGAVNTEAFF,TGTGCCAGCAGCCCTGGGGCGGTCAACACTGAAGCTTTCTTT
TRBJ1-6,TRBV7-3,TRBD1,.,CASSPQPTGNNSPLHF,TGTGCCAGCAGCCCCCAACCGACAGGGAATAATTCACCCCTCCACTTT
TRBJ2-4,TRBV6-1,TRBD2,once,CASSEVAGRVRAKNIQYF,TGTGCCAGCAGTGAAGTGGCAGGGAGGGTAAGGGCCAAAAACATTCAGTACTTC
TRBJ1-6,TRBV5-5,.,.,CASSLDDGRSPLHF,TGTGCCAGCAGCTTAGATGACGGACGATCACCCCTCCACTTT
TRBJ1-2,TRBV4-2,TRBD1,.,CASSQAGQGGQGYTF,TGTGCCAGCAGCCAGGCCGGACAGGGGGGACAAGGCTACACCTTC
TRBJ2-1,TRBV5-1,TRBD2,.,CASSYTSGGANEQFF,TGCGCCAGCAGCTACACTAGCGGGGGGGCCAATGAGCAGTTCTTC
TRBJ2-2,TRBV5-1,.,.,CASSLVWGETGELFF,TGCGCCAGCAGCTTGGTGTGGGGTGAGACCGGGGAGCTGTTTTTT
TRBJ2-5,TRBV7-8,TRBD1,.,CASSYPGQEETQYF,TGTGCCAGCAGCTACCCGGGACAGGAAGAGACCCAGTACTTC
TRBJ1-1,TRBV30,.,.,CAWRGLNTEAFF,TGTGCCTGGAGGGGTCTGAACACTGAAGCTTTCTTT
TRBJ1-1,TRBV5-1,.,.,CASIRTAYGIPMNTEAFF,TGCGCCAGCATCCGGACAGCCTACGGAATCCCGATGAACACTGAAGCTTTCTTT
TRBJ2-1,TRBV6-4,TRBD2,.,CASRRGGGIDEQFF,TGTGCCAGCAGGCGCGGGGGGGGGATCGATGAGCAGTTCTTC
TRBJ1-5,TRBV4-1,.,.,CASSRRRALTDSNQPQHF,TGCGCCAGCAGCCGAAGAAGGGCTTTGACGGATAGCAATCAGCCCCAGCATTTT
TRBJ1-1,TRBV5-1,TRBD1,.,CASQGGQGTEAFF,TGCGCCAGCCAAGGGGGACAGGGTACTGAAGCTTTCTTT
TRBJ1-5,TRBV27,.,.,CASRPRGVGGQPQHF,TGTGCCAGCCGTCCTAGGGGGGTTGGGGGCCAGCCCCAGCATTTT
TRBJ1-1,TRBV7-8,.,.,CASSLSGPFEAFF,TGTGCCAGCAGCTTATCCGGACCGTTTGAAGCTTTCTTT
TRBJ1-3,TRBV19,TRBD1,.,CASKPAGTGSEGTIYF,TGTGCCAGTAAGCCGGCCGGGACAGGGTCTGAAGGCACCATATATTTT